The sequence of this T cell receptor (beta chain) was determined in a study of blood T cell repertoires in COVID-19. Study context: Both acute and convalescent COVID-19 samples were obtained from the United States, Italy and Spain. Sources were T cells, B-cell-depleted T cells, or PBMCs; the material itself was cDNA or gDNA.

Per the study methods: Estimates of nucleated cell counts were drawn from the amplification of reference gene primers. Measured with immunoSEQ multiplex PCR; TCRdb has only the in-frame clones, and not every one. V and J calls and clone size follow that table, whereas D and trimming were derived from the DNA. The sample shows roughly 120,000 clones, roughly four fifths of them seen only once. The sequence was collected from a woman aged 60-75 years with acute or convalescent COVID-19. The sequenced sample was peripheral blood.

In DNA form, the CDR3 reads TGTGCCAGCAGCTTAGTTGTCGGGACTAACTATGGCTACACCTTC. This encodes CASSLVVGTNYGYTF. V and J are TRBV11-2 and TRBJ1-2; D not certain. CDR1 and CDR2 (germline): SGHAT, FQNNGV. This CDR3 contains 15 residues. Trimming took 1 base from V and 0 from J, leaving 9 bases between them.